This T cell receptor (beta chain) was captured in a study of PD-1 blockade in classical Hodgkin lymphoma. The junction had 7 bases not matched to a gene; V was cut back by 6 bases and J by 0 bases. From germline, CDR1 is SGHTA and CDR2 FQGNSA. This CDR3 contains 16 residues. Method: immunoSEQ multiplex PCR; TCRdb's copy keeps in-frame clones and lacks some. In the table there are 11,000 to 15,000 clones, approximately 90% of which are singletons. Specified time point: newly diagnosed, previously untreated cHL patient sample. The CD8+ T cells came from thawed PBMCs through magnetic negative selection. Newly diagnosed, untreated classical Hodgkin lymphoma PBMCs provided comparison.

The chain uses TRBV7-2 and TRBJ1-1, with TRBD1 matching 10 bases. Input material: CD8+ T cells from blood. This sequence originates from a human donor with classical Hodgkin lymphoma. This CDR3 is CASRNPGQGMNTEAFF. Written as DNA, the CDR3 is TGTGCCAGCAGGAACCCGGGACAGGGGATGAACACTGAAGCTTTCTTT.